This is a list of T cell receptor beta chains from one sample in a study of cytomegalovirus exposure and HLA in healthy donors. The data were produced by immunoSEQ multiplex PCR, yet TCRdb's version contains in-frame clones alone and is incomplete. This sample yields 95,000 to 100,000 clones, of which around 77% are seen a single time; around 3% belongs to the top ten. Sequencing used PBMCs. The receptors were sampled from a man aged 35 to 55 in good health and CMV-seronegative. CDR3s include the opening cysteine and the closing phenylalanine or tryptophan. The order of the fields is V gene, D gene, clone size, J gene, CDR3 DNA, CDR3 protein. The D gene is left open where the match is weak. Size tells how often a clone was seen (once, few, many) or the class of an expanded clone, and some rows leave it out.

TRBV7-9,NA,NA,TRBJ1-1,TGTGCCAGCAGCTCCCAGGGGAACACTGAAGCTTTCTTT,CASSSQGNTEAFF
TRBV11-3,NA,NA,TRBJ1-1,TGTGCCAGCAGCTTAGACAGGCTGAACACTGAAGCTTTCTTT,CASSLDRLNTEAFF
TRBV11-3,TRBD1,NA,TRBJ1-6,TGTGCCAGCAGCAGAACCGGGACAGGAGATTCACCCCTCCACTTT,CASSRTGTGDSPLHF
TRBV5-1,NA,NA,TRBJ1-6,TGCGCCAGCAGCGACCCGTCGGGGGGATCACCCCTCCACTTT,CASSDPSGGSPLHF
TRBV7-6,TRBD2,NA,TRBJ2-1,TGTGCCAGCAGCGCCCTCCCGGGGGGCTCCTACAATGAGCAGTTCTTC,CASSALPGGSYNEQFF
TRBV10-1,TRBD2,NA,TRBJ2-7,TGCGCCAGCAGCGGAGGACTAGCGGGCTTCCCCTACGAGCAGTACTTC,CASSGGLAGFPYEQYF
TRBV18,NA,NA,TRBJ1-1,TGTGCCAGCTCACCTACCGGGACAAACATGAACACTGAAGCTTTCTTT,CASSPTGTNMNTEAFF
TRBV10-1,NA,NA,TRBJ2-4,TGCGCCAGCAGTGAATCAGGGGCCAAAAACATTCAGTACTTC,CASSESGAKNIQYF
TRBV14,NA,NA,TRBJ1-1,TGTGCCAGCAGCCACCAGGAAAACACTGAAGCTTTCTTT,CASSHQENTEAFF
TRBV27,TRBD1,NA,TRBJ1-2,TGTGCCAGCGGGCCCGGGACAGCCCCGCGGGGCTACACCTTC,CASGPGTAPRGYTF
TRBV2,TRBD1,NA,TRBJ1-1,TGTGCCAGCAGGGGGACAGGAGGGGGCACTGAAGCTTTCTTT,CASRGTGGGTEAFF
TRBV4-1,NA,NA,TRBJ2-5,TGCGCCAGCAGCCAGACTGTCATACAAGAGACCCAGTACTTC,CASSQTVIQETQYF
TRBV19,NA,NA,TRBJ1-5,TGTGCCAGTAGTGCGGTCAGAGTTCCGGGTCAGCCCCAGCATTTT,CASSAVRVPGQPQHF
TRBV5-1,TRBD2,NA,TRBJ2-1,TGCGCCAGCAAGGGACTAGCGGGAGAGATCAATGAGCAGTTCTTC,CASKGLAGEINEQFF
TRBV11-2,TRBD1,NA,TRBJ1-2,TGTGCCAGCAGCTTAGAGACAGGGAACTATGGCTACACCTTC,CASSLETGNYGYTF
TRBV5-6,TRBD1,NA,TRBJ1-1,TGTGCCAGCAGCTTTGTGGACAGGGACACTGAAGCTTTCTTT,CASSFVDRDTEAFF
TRBV28,NA,NA,TRBJ1-5,TGTGCCAGCAGTTTATCGGTGGAGCCCCAGCATTTT,CASSLSVEPQHF
TRBV10-3,NA,NA,TRBJ2-7,TGTGCCATCAATGGGGACAACTACGAGCAGTACTTC,CAINGDNYEQYF
TRBV28,TRBD1,NA,TRBJ1-6,TGTGCCAGCAGTTTTAATATTTTGGAAGGACAGGGAGAGGGGTCACCCCTCCACTTT,CASSFNILEGQGEGSPLHF
TRBV18,TRBD2,once,TRBJ2-3,TGTGCCAGCTCACCACGGACTAGCGGGGGAATGACAGATACGCAGTATTTT,CASSPRTSGGMTDTQYF
TRBV14,TRBD1,NA,TRBJ2-5,TGTGCCAGCAGCCAAGATCCTAGGGGGCAGGTCCAAGAGACCCAGTACTTC,CASSQDPRGQVQETQYF
TRBV19,NA,NA,TRBJ1-5,TGTGCCAGTGGGGGCACGAGTGGAACGGGCAATCAGCCCCAGCATTTT,CASGGTSGTGNQPQHF
TRBV6-1,NA,NA,TRBJ2-3,TGTGCCAGCAGTGAATTAATGGTTACCTACACAGATACGCAGTATTTT,CASSELMVTYTDTQYF
TRBV19,NA,NA,TRBJ2-3,TGTGCCAGTAGTAAGGAGGGGGGGAGCACAGATACGCAGTATTTT,CASSKEGGSTDTQYF
TRBV4-2,TRBD1,few,TRBJ2-7,TGTGCCAGCAGCCAAGAATCAGGGGGCTCCTACGAGCAGTACTTC,CASSQESGGSYEQYF
TRBV7-3,NA,once,TRBJ2-3,TGTGCCAGCAGCTTAATCGGTCTGGATACGCAGTATTTT,CASSLIGLDTQYF
TRBV28,NA,NA,TRBJ1-2,TGTGCCAGCACCGCCCGACAACCTAACTATGGCTACACCTTC,CASTARQPNYGYTF
TRBV9,NA,NA,TRBJ2-7,TGTGCCAGCAGCGCCGAATCGGTATTGGGGGCCGAGCAGTACTTC,CASSAESVLGAEQYF
TRBV27,TRBD2,few,TRBJ2-7,TGTGCCAGCAGTTTTGGACTAGCGGGTCCCACCTACGAGCAGTACTTC,CASSFGLAGPTYEQYF
TRBV10-1,NA,NA,TRBJ2-5,TGCGCCAGCAGTGTCGAGTGGACAACCCAAGAGACCCAGTACTTC,CASSVEWTTQETQYF
TRBV19,TRBD1,few,TRBJ1-1,TGTGCCAGCCGGACAGGGGTTGGGCGGAACACTGAAGCTTTCTTT,CASRTGVGRNTEAFF
TRBV4-1,TRBD1,NA,TRBJ2-7,TGCGCCAGCAGCCAAGAACAGGGGGTGACCTACGAGCAGTACTTC,CASSQEQGVTYEQYF
TRBV10-2,TRBD1,NA,TRBJ1-5,TGCGCCAGCGCAGGGGGTTACGATCAGCCCCAGCATTTT,CASAGGYDQPQHF
TRBV2,TRBD1,NA,TRBJ2-5,TGTGCCAGCAGTGAAAACACAGGGGTAACCCAGTACTTC,CASSENTGVTQYF
TRBV5-4,NA,NA,TRBJ2-1,TGTGCCAGCAGTTCGGCTAGCTCCTACAATGAGCAGTTCTTC,CASSSASSYNEQFF
TRBV2,NA,NA,TRBJ2-7,TGTGCCAGCAGTGAAGACAGCTCCTACGAGCAGTACTTC,CASSEDSSYEQYF
TRBV6-1,NA,NA,TRBJ2-3,TGTGCCAGCAGTGAAGCGAGAAGAACGGTCGGCACAGATACGCAGTATTTT,CASSEARRTVGTDTQYF